The 23 T cell receptor beta chains listed next were all sequenced from one sample in a study of T cells in Graves' hyperthyroidism and ophthalmopathy. Amplified TCR beta CDR3 regions derived from RNA transcripts. Carried out on the TCR CDR3, a first-round RT-PCR used the HTBI primer set. TCRdb used MiXCR to reprocess the multiplex PCR reads, holding one entry per CDR3 protein. The sample has about 460,000 distinct CDR3 sequences; around a fifth are singletons. The sequenced sample was blood. The receptors here all came from a woman aged 65 to 85 with Graves' ophthalmopathy.

There are a few counts of this clonotype. J is TRBJ2-5 and V is TRBV7-9; TRBD2 matches at 9 bases. The V gene end was trimmed by 0 bases and the J gene end by 5 bases; junction bases not matched to a gene: 7. The CDR3 consists of 16 residues. Germline lookup yields CDR1 SEHNR and CDR2 FQNEAQ (reference sequence). CDR3 coding DNA: TGTGCCAGCAGCTTAGCGCCCAGGACTAGCGAGGAGACCCAGTACTTC. It codes for CASSLAPRTSEETQYF.

The chain employs TRBV6-2 or TRBV6-3 and TRBJ2-1; no reliable D call. V was cut by 0 bases and J by 6 bases, with 9 bases left in between. Germline CDR1 reads MNHEY; CDR2 reads SVGEGT. The CDR3 runs to 14 residues. The CDR3 DNA reads as TGTGCCAGCAGTTACTCGAACAGCCGCAATGAGCAGTTCTTC. The encoded protein is CASSYSNSRNEQFF.

This clonotype was counted only a few times. One end of the junction is discordant with germline, which a read error may explain. This chain joins TRBV29-1 and TRBJ2-2; 7 bases are shared with TRBD1. Germline CDR1 is SQVTM and CDR2 is ANQGSEA. The length of the CDR3 is 11 residues. The CDR3 sequence is CSVLFTGELFF. DNA of the CDR3: TGCAGCGTTCTTTTCACAGGGGAACTGTTTTTT.

As concerns this clonotype: The germline gene is not matched at one end of the junction; a read error may be the cause. The chain is built from TRBV12-3 or TRBV12-4 and TRBJ2-3; the D is unclear. The CDR3 contains 13 residues. CDR3 loop: CASSLVRPDTQYF. CDR3 DNA: TGCGCCAGCAGTTTAGTCAGGCCAGATACGCAGTATTTT.

This clonotype turned up a few times. This chain joins TRBV28 and TRBJ2-4; 7 nucleotides agree with TRBD1. CDR1 MDHEN and CDR2 SYDVKM come from the germline V gene. The CDR3 covers 15 residues. Trimming removed 9 bases from V and 8 bases from J; junction bases left unmatched: 16. The CDR3 region has the DNA TGTGCCAGTACCGCGAGACAGGGTTTATTGGACATTCAGTACTTC. It codes for CASTARQGLLDIQYF. Filled out from reference TRBV28 and TRBJ2-4, the complete variable domain reads DVKVTQSSRYLVKRTGEKVFLECVQDMDHENMFWYRQDPGLGLRLIYFSYDVKMKEKGDIPEGYSVSREKKERFSLILESASTNQTSMYLCASTARQGLLDIQYFGAGTRLSVL.

This clonotype occurred many times. This chain connects TRBV28 to TRBJ2-1; maybe TRBD1 (7 bases). Trimming removed 2 bases from V and 7 bases from J, with 15 bases in between. The CDR3 length is 15 residues. Germline loops: CDR1 MDHEN, CDR2 SYDVKM. The chain's CDR3 is CASSLAPSGGNEQFF. The DNA for the CDR3 is TGTGCCAGCAGTTTAGCGCCATCAGGGGGGAATGAGCAGTTCTTC.

This clonotype was seen ten or more times. The rearrangement uses TRBV29-1 and TRBJ1-1, with a weak D call TRBD1 (5 bases). The CDR3 spans 15 residues. The V gene lost 4 bases and the J gene lost 1 base, with 16 bases spanning the gap. In germline, CDR1 is SQVTM, CDR2 ANQGSEA. Here the CDR3 reads CSVATRRQTNTEAFF. Written as DNA, the CDR3 is TGCAGCGTTGCGACCCGTCGACAGACGAACACTGAAGCTTTCTTT.

CDR3 amino acids: CASISQGGGNQPQHF. In DNA form, the CDR3 reads TGTGCCAGTATTTCACAGGGGGGTGGCAATCAGCCCCAGCATTTT. The V and J genes are TRBV19 and TRBJ1-5; 8 bases line up with TRBD1. The germline V gene encodes CDR1 LNHDA and CDR2 SQIVND (reference sequence). V trimming: 7 bases; J trimming: 2 bases; junction bases outside the gene matches: 7. This CDR3 has 15 residues.

This clonotype was recorded a few times. The V gene is TRBV20-1, the J gene TRBJ1-1; 9 bases line up with TRBD1. The CDR3 runs 12 residues. Germline V gives CDR1 DFQATT, CDR2 SNEGSKA (reference sequence). V lost 4 bases and J lost 12; bases outside the gene matches: 9. The CDR3 loop is CSATRDREATFF. Written as DNA, the CDR3 is TGCAGTGCTACCCGGGACAGGGAGGCGACTTTCTTT.

This clonotype was counted a few times. The chain links TRBV4-1 to TRBJ2-7, with no clear D. Between the trimmed V and J ends, which lost 1 base and 2 bases, there was a span of 12 bases. Looked up from germline, CDR1 is MGHRA and CDR2 is YSYEKL. The CDR3 extends over 15 amino acids. CDR3 residues: CASSQGEQSTYEQYF. The CDR3 coding sequence is TGCGCCAGCAGCCAAGGGGAACAGAGTACCTACGAGCAGTACTTC.

Here the CDR3 reads CASSLAFGSSTDTQYF. The CDR3 coding sequence is TGTGCCAGCAGCTTAGCTTTCGGCTCTAGCACAGATACGCAGTATTTT. The V gene is TRBV7-6, the J gene TRBJ2-3; D is unresolved. Trimming removed 0 bases at V and 0 bases at J, with 10 bases between. CDR1 and CDR2 from the germline V gene are SGHVS and FNYEAQ. The CDR3 length is 16 residues.

This clonotype has only a few counts. This chain's CDR3 is CASSLSVDPTISSYEQYF. The CDR3 DNA reads TGTGCCAGCAGCTTATCGGTCGACCCGACGATAAGCTCCTACGAGCAGTACTTC. V usage is TRBV7-9 and J usage is TRBJ2-7; D is uncertain. The CDR3 loop spans 18 amino acids. Germline values: CDR1 SEHNR, CDR2 FQNEAQ (reference sequence). V was trimmed by 2 bases and J by 0 bases, leaving 20 bases between them.

This clonotype was counted between two and nine times. This chain links TRBV12-3 or TRBV12-4 with TRBJ1-3; the D gene is possibly TRBD1 (6 bases). Trimming removed 6 bases at V and 1 base at J, with 10 bases between. The CDR3 totals 14 residues. The CDR3 sequence: CASREQGSGNTIYF. CDR3 in DNA: TGTGCCAGCAGAGAACAGGGATCTGGAAACACCATATATTTT.

Many counts were recorded for this clonotype. This chain links TRBV10-1 with TRBJ2-3, with a tentative D call TRBD2 (6 bases). The germline V gene encodes CDR1 WNHNN and CDR2 SYGVQD (reference sequence). With 6 bases removed from V and 1 base from J, the gap between germline ends came to 11 bases. The CDR3 is made up of 14 amino acids. The CDR3, as DNA: TGCGCCAGCAGCCGGGACTCTCGCACAGATACGCAGTATTTT. Protein: CASSRDSRTDTQYF.

This clonotype was picked up many times. The CDR3 bases are TGCAGTGCCCGCAGGGGGGGGCGGACAGATACGCAGTATTTT. Its protein is CSARRGGRTDTQYF. The rearrangement uses TRBV20-1 and TRBJ2-3, with D perhaps being TRBD1 or TRBD2 (7 bases each). The germline V and J ends were trimmed by 6 bases and 3 bases, with 16 bases remaining between them. There are 14 residues in the CDR3. Germline CDR1 and CDR2: DFQATT and SNEGSKA (reference sequence).

To note about this clonotype: The junction departs from germline at one end; a sequencing error may be responsible. The V gene is TRBV28, the J gene TRBJ1-5, with no clear D. Germline V gene data show CDR1 as MDHEN and CDR2 as SYDVKM. This CDR3 has 14 residues. CDR3 region: CASRVDVLNRPQHF. CDR3 bases: TGTGCCAGCAGGGTTGACGTTCTGAATCGGCCCCAGCATTTT.

This clonotype came up a few times. The genes are TRBV19 and TRBJ2-2; 16 bases are shared with TRBD2. The CDR3 runs to 22 residues. V lost 5 bases, J lost 4 bases, and 19 bases stayed unmatched. Germline V CDR1 and CDR2: LNHDA, SQIVND (reference sequence). This chain's CDR3 is CASSPIRSGTSGRAASTGELFF. The CDR3 coding sequence is TGTGCCAGTAGTCCAATCCGCTCCGGGACTAGCGGGAGGGCCGCGAGCACCGGGGAGCTGTTTTTT. Combining the CDR3 with reference TRBV19 and TRBJ2-2 gives the whole variable domain DGGITQSPKYLFRKEGQNVTLSCEQNLNHDAMYWYRQDPGQGLRLIYYSQIVNDFQKGDIAEGYSVSREKKESFPLTVTSAQKNPTAFYLCASSPIRSGTSGRAASTGELFFGEGSRLTVL.

This clonotype was seen a few times. The chain recombines TRBV7-2 with TRBJ2-4; D is perhaps TRBD2 (6 bases). CDR3 length: 16 amino acids. The V gene's germline CDR1 is SGHTA and CDR2 FQGNSA. The V end was cut by 1 base, the J end by 2 bases, with 12 bases between. For the CDR3, the DNA is TGTGCCAGCAGCTTAGAAGTTGGAGGGACCAAAAACATTCAGTACTTC. Its protein product is CASSLEVGGTKNIQYF.

This clonotype was observed a handful of times. The rearrangement links TRBV6-6 to TRBJ2-2; 10 nucleotides agree with TRBD2. Trimming cost V 0 bases and J 2 bases; bases outside gene matches: 12. The CDR3 runs 20 residues. Germline lookup yields CDR1 MNHNY and CDR2 SVGAGI (reference sequence). The CDR3 DNA reads TGTGCCAGCAGTTACTCCCGCCAGATAACTAGCGGGAAAAACACCGGGGAGCTGTTTTTT. Its translation is CASSYSRQITSGKNTGELFF.

This clonotype was seen repeatedly, ten times or more. The chain recombines TRBV12-3 or TRBV12-4 with TRBJ2-3; D is possibly TRBD1 (5 bases). This CDR3 is 14 amino acids long. V lost 5 bases and J 0 bases, leaving 9 bases between the germline ends. CDR3 in amino acids: CASSTHRSTDTQYF. The CDR3 region has the DNA TGTGCCAGCAGTACCCACAGGAGCACAGATACGCAGTATTTT.

V and J are TRBV5-1 and TRBJ2-2, with 7 bases fitting TRBD1. The CDR3 is 15 amino acids. V shed 0 bases, J shed 7 bases, and the junction held 6 bases outside the gene matches. CDR1 and CDR2 (germline): SGHRS, YFSETQ. CDR3 residues: CASSLDRGFGGELFF. In DNA, the CDR3 is TGCGCCAGCAGCTTGGACAGGGGTTTCGGCGGGGAGCTGTTTTTT.

This clonotype has only a few counts. The V and J genes are TRBV3-1 and TRBJ2-1; 9 bases agree with TRBD2. The CDR3 extends over 17 amino acids. Germline loops: CDR1 LGHDT, CDR2 YNNKEL (reference sequence). V was pared by 1 base and J by 6 bases, with 10 bases of the junction left unmatched. The CDR3 region has the DNA TGTGCCAGCAGCCAAGTGTGGCGACTAGCGGACCCCAATGAGCAGTTCTTC. Encoded protein: CASSQVWRLADPNEQFF.

There are a few counts of this clonotype. A much bigger clone sits one base away, suggesting this may be a read error. The chain recombines TRBV28 with TRBJ2-7; 8 nucleotides line up with TRBD1. The CDR3 runs 14 residues. Germline-derived CDR1 and CDR2 are MDHEN and SYDVKM. Germline trimming cut 10 bases from V and 2 bases from J; bases unmatched to any gene: 10. The CDR3 DNA reads TGTGCCAACACCCCCGGACAGGGCCCCTACGAGCAGTACTTC. Amino acid sequence: CANTPGQGPYEQYF.